The sequence of this TCR beta chain was determined in a study of shared clonotypes between healthy human individuals (dated by TCRdb to about 2020). Study-level background: The cohort included three men and a couple of women between 18 and 49 years of age. For each donor, CD4 naive and CD4 memory were each given three plates, CD8 naive was given two plates, and CD8 memory was given one plate. Libraries were prepared and TCR repertoires were sequenced by different laboratories using diverse techniques, in order to increase sequencing depth and limit assay-specific biases. Each donor's leukapheresis produced roughly between roughly 0.85 and 10 billion PBMCs. To estimate repertoire size and how much clonotype sharing occurs between individuals, the study deeply sequenced the blood TCR repertoires of about five healthy adults.

V sheds 3 bases and J sheds 2 bases, leaving 7 bases between their ends. Spanning cysteine to phenylalanine, the CDR3 consists of 13 amino acids. Here the CDR3 DNA is all that survives: 39 bases in frame from base 1. From a lookup of the germline V gene, CDR1 and CDR2 are SGHRS and YFSETQ. TCR CDR3 regions were amplified from genomic DNA by multiplex PCR using the deep immunoSEQ assay. Extracted genomic DNA from each cell subset was spread evenly across all wells of several immunoSEQ 96-well plates, with each plate serving as a replicate. For sorted subsets, about 210 ng of genomic DNA, equivalent to around 31,000 T cell genomes, went into each replicate PCR. Purified libraries were measured with a Qubit 3.0 fluorometer, size-checked on a Bioanalyzer 2100, and measured again with the KAPA Library Quantification kit. A separate single-read 150-cycle Illumina NextSeq 550 flow cell was used to sequence each immunoSEQ 96-well plate. The paper's processing steps were these. Because the immunoSEQ output included only junctional sequences and no quality scores, the filtering could not be the same as the filtering used for full-length reads. Sequences were annotated with PyIR, a Python wrapper for IgBLAST v1.9, and V/J genes and CDR3 were assigned using IMGT germline references. Any read was removed if the V/J assignment was weak (E-value above 1e-6), the CDR3 was missing, or the read contained stop codons, out-of-frame junctions, or ambiguous translated residues. V3J clonotypes were defined as sequences sharing an identical inferred V gene, J gene, and CDR3 amino acid sequence. Percentage overlap between repertoires was calculated by dividing the number of shared unique clonotypes by the size of the smaller repertoire. Three approaches were used to assess repertoire richness: RTK rarefaction, the Chao1 estimator, and Recon v2.1 estimates of unobserved clonotypes. OLGA was used to compute generation probabilities for all TCRbeta clonotypes that the gDNA method yielded from a handful of donors. The immuneACCESS repertoire file appears here via TCRdb, limited to in-frame rearrangements. These files lack a portion of the clones; in checked studies, under half of the deficit traces to unresolved V genes, and the cause of the others is not known. V, J and clone size are taken as reported in that table, and D and trimming were inferred from the DNA itself. This sample is represented by about 530,000 clones; 90% to 96% of them were singletons. Of the sample, about 0.064% is held by the ten largest clones.

In this sample, this clone turned up once. No cognate antigen has been identified for it. Base qualities are not provided; no much larger clone lies one nucleotide away. Broader findings and caveats from the paper: Naive subsets generally had larger estimated clonotype richness than memory subsets. Higher generation probabilities were observed for clonotypes shared by all four sorted-subset donors than for non-shared clonotypes. Sampling was restricted to blood, and TCR repertoires in tissue are likely to differ from TCR repertoires in blood. Rarefaction of sorted-subset datasets indicated incomplete sequencing despite the large sequencing depth. When a few donors were compared, the shared fraction of clonotypes was around 4.6% for naive CD4, over 3% for naive CD8, 2% to 2.5% for memory CD4, and around 0.4% for memory CD8. The small number of donors limited the genetic and exposure-history diversity represented. Pairwise subsampling led to the expectation that sequencing depth would affect the degree of clonotype sharing among donors.

Donors were healthy HIV-negative adults with no recently reported acute infections or vaccinations. Every donor was a Caucasian adult living in Nashville, Tennessee, USA. Magnetic negative selection was used to enrich CD4+ T cells, after which naive cells were positively selected on CD45RA and the negative fraction became the memory subset. Blood was collected by leukapheresis, and PBMCs were isolated by Ficoll-Histopaque density gradient centrifugation and then cryopreserved in liquid nitrogen vapor phase. Analytical flow cytometry was used to check the purity and quantity of every magnetically sorted T cell population. Each sorted fraction had its genomic DNA isolated and then quantified by UV absorbance on a Nanodrop 2000c.

Source material: naive CD4+ T cells sorted from blood. Per the publication, the cell subset or site label means: CD45RA+ positively selected. This receptor chain uses TRBV5-1 and TRBJ2-3; no confident D gene assignment can be made. This sequence originates from a woman in her twenties or thirties in good health. The CDR3 protein: CASSSLHTDTQYF. The nucleotide sequence is TGCGCCAGCAGCTCGCTGCACACAGATACGCAGTATTTT.